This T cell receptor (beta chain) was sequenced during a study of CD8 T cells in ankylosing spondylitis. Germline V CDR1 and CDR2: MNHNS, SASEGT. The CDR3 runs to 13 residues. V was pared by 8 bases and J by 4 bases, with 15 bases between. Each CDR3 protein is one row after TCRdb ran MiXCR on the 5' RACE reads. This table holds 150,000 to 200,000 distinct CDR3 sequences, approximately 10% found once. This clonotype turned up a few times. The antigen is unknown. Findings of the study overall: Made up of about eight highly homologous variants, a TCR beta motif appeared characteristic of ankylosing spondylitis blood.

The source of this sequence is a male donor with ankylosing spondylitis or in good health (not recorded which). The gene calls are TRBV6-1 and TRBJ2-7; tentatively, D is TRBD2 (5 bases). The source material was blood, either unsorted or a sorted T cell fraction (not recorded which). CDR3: CASLGRGVYEQYF. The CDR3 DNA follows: TGTGCCAGCCTGGGTCGGGGAGTGTACGAGCAGTACTTC.